Given below is one T cell receptor beta chain in context. Per the original methods: How many nucleated cells were present was estimated from reference gene primer amplification. Clones were sequenced by immunoSEQ multiplex PCR, and TCRdb holds only the in-frame ones, with some missing. That table supplies the V and J calls and clone size; D and trimming were determined from the DNA. The sample carries some 270,000 clones, about four fifths recorded once. This record belongs to a study of blood T cell repertoires in COVID-19. Looking at the study overall: Some COVID-19 samples were acute and others convalescent; all came from the United States, Italy and Spain. T cells, B-cell-depleted T cells, or PBMCs supplied cDNA or gDNA.

There are 14 residues in the CDR3. Germline V gene data show CDR1 as SNHLY and CDR2 as FYNNEI. V was trimmed by 10 bases and J by 5 bases, leaving 15 bases between them. This TCR derives from a woman aged 40 to 49 who had recovered from COVID-19. The rearrangement uses TRBV2 and TRBJ1-6; D may be TRBD1 (5 bases). The sample was peripheral blood. CDR3 protein: CAITSRAHNSPLHF. CDR3 bases: TGTGCCATTACCTCCAGGGCTCATAATTCACCCCTCCACTTT.